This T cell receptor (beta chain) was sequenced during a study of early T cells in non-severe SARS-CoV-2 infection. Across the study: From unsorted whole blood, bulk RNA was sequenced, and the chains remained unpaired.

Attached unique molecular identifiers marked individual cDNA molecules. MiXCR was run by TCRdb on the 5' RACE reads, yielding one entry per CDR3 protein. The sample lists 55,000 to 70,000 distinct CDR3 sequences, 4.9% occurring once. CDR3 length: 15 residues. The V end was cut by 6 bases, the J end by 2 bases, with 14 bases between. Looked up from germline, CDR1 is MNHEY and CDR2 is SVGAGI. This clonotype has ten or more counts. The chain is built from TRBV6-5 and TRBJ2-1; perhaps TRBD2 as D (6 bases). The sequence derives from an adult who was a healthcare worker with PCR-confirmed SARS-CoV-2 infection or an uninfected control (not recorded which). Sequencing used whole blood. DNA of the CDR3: TGTGCCAGCAGGAGGAGGGAATTTCCCTACAATGAGCAGTTCTTC. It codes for CASRRREFPYNEQFF.